This paragraph covers one T cell receptor beta chain sequence. The junction and the germline gene differ at one end; a read error may be behind it. TCRdb re-analyzed the PCR reads through MiXCR. The table shows around 17,000 clones, with about 25% occurring only once. Thyroid surgery was performed in patients who had received no treatment beforehand. The data belong to a study of metastatic and nonmetastatic thyroid tumors. Across the whole study: Peripheral blood and tumor or nodule samples from malignant and benign thyroid patients were compared.

Germline CDR1 reads MNHEY; CDR2 reads SVGEGT. CDR3 length: 14 residues. The source is a female donor with papillary thyroid cancer or a benign thyroid nodule (not recorded which). Some clones in this sample may be carry-over from other donors' samples. The sample consisted of adjacent normal tissue. V gene TRBV6-2 or TRBV6-3 combines with J gene TRBJ2-5; 7 nucleotides match TRBD1. The CDR3 protein is CASIYIGTEETQYF. In DNA, the CDR3 is TGTGCCAGCATTTACATTGGGACAGAAGAGACCCAGTACTTC.